This entry features one T cell receptor beta chain sequence. The data are from a study of OX40 agonist ivuxolimab in advanced cancers. Method: immunoSEQ multiplex PCR; TCRdb's copy keeps in-frame clones and lacks some. Of around 70,000 clones in the sample, 84% were seen once. Patients were ineligible given autoimmune disease history or systemic immunosuppression. V lost 4 bases and J lost 4; bases outside the gene matches: 8. Germline CDR1 is MNHEY and CDR2 is SMNVEV (reference sequence). CDR3 size: 15 residues. Material: CD4+ or CD8+ T cells sorted from blood, obtained in a trial of the OX40 agonist ivuxolimab. This TCR was recovered from an adult with an advanced solid tumor such as melanoma, head and neck, liver or kidney cancer. V gene TRBV27 combines with J gene TRBJ2-7, with 9 nucleotides matching TRBD2. The CDR3 loop is CASSSPGLAAYEQYF. In nucleotides, the CDR3 is TGTGCCAGCAGTTCGCCGGGACTAGCAGCTTACGAGCAGTACTTC.